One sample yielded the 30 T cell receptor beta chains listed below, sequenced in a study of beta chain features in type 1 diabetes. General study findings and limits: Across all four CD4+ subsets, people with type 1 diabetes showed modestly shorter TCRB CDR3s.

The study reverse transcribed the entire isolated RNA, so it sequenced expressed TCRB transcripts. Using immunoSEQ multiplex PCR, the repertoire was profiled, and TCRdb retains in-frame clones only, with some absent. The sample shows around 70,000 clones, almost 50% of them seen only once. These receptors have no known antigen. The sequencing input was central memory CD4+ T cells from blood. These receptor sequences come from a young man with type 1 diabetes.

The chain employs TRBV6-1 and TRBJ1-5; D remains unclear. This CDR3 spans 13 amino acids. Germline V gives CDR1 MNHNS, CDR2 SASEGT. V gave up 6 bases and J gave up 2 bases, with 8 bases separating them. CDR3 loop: CASREGGNQPQHF. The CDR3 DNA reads TGTGCCAGCAGAGAGGGAGGCAATCAGCCCCAGCATTTT.

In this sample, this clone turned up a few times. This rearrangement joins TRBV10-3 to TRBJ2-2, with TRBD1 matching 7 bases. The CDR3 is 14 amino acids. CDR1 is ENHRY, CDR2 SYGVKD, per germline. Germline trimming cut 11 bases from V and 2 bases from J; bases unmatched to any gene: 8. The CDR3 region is CAAGQERNTGELFF. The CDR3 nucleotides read TGTGCCGCCGGACAGGAAAGAAACACCGGGGAGCTGTTTTTT.

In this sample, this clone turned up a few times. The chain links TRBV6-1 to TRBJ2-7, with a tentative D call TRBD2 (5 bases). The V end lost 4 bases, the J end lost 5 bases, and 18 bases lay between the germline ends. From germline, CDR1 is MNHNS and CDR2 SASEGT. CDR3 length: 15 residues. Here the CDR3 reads CASSGHLNSRDEQYF. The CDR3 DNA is TGTGCCAGCAGTGGCCATCTGAATTCGCGGGACGAGCAGTACTTC.

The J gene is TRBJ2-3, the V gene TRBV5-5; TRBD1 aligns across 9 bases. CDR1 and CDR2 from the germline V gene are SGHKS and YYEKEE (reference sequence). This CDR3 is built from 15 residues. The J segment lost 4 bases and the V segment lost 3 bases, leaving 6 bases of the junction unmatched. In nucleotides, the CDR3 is TGTGCCAGCAGCTCCGGACAGGGGCTCGCAGATACGCAGTATTTT. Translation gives CASSSGQGLADTQYF.

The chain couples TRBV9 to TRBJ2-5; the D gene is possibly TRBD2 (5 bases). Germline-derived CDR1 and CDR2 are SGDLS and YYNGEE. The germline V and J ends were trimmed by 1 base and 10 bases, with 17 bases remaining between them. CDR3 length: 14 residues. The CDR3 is CASSVREDPRGQYF. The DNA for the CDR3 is TGTGCCAGCAGCGTACGTGAGGACCCCCGGGGCCAGTACTTC.

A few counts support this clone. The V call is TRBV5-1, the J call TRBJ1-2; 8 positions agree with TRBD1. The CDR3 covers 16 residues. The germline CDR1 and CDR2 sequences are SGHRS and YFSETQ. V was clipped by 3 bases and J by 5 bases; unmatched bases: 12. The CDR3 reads CASSSGVTGAVYGYTF. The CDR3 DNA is TGCGCCAGCAGCTCCGGCGTGACAGGGGCCGTATATGGCTACACCTTC.

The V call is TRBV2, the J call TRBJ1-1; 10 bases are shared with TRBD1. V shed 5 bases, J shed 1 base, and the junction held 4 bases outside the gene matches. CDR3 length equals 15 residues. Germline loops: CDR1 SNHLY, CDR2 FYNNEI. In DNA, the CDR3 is TGTGCCAGCAGTAAAGGACAGGGGGGGAACACTGAAGCTTTCTTT. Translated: CASSKGQGGNTEAFF.

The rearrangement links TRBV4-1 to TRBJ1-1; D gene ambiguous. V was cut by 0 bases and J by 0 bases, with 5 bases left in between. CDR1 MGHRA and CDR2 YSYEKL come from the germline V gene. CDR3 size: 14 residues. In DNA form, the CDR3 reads TGCGCCAGCAGCCAAGAGAGCATGAACACTGAAGCTTTCTTT. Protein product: CASSQESMNTEAFF.

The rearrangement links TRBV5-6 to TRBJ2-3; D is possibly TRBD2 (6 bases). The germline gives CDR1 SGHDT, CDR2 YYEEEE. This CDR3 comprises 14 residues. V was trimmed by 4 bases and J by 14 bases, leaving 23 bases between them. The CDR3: CASSEERRGSVWYF. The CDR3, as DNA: TGTGCCAGCAGCGAGGAGAGGAGGGGTTCCGTATGGTATTTT.

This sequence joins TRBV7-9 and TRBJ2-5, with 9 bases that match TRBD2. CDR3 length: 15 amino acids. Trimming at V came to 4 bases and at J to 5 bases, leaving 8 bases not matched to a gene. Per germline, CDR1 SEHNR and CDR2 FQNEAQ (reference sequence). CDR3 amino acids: CASSYWREGGETQYF. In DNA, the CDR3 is TGTGCCAGCAGCTACTGGCGGGAGGGCGGGGAGACCCAGTACTTC.

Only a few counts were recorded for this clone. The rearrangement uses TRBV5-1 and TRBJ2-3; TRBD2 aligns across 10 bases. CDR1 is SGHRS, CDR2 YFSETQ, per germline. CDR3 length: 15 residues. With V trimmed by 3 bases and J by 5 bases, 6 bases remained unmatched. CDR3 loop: CASSWGTSEGDTQYF. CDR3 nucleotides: TGCGCCAGCAGCTGGGGGACTAGCGAGGGAGATACGCAGTATTTT.

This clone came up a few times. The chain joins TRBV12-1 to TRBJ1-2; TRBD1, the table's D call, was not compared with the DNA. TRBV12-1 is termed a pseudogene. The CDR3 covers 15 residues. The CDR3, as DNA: TGTGCCAGCAGCTTTCCGGACAGGGGACTCTATGGCTACACCTTC. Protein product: CASSFPDRGLYGYTF.

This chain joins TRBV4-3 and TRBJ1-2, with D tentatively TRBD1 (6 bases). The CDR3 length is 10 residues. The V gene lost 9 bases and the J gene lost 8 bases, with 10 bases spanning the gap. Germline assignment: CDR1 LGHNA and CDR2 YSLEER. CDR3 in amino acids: CARLRGGYTF. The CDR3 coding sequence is TGCGCCAGATTGAGGGGGGGCTACACCTTC.

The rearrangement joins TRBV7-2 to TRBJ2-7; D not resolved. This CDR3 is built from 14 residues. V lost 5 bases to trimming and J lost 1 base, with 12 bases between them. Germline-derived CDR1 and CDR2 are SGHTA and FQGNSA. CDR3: CASSRPSASYEQYF. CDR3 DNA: TGTGCCAGCAGCCGGCCGTCAGCGTCCTACGAGCAGTACTTC.

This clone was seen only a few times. CDR3: CASSLGHQDTQYF. The CDR3 DNA is TGTGCCAGCAGCTTAGGACATCAAGATACGCAGTATTTT. J is TRBJ2-3 and V is TRBV11-1; D is unclear. This CDR3 comprises 13 residues. V was pared by 1 base and J by 5 bases, with 7 bases between. CDR1 is SGHAT, CDR2 FQDESV, per germline (reference sequence).

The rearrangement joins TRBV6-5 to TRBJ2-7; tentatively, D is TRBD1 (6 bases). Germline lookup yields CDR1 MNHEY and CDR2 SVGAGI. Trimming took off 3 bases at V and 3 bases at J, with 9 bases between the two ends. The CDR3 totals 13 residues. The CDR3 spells CASSYTTGYEQYF. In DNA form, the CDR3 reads TGTGCCAGCAGTTATACGACAGGCTACGAGCAGTACTTC.

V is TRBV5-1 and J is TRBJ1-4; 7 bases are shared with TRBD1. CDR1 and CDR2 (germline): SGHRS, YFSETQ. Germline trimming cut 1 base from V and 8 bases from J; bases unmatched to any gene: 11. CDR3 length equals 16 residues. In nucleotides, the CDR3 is TGCGCCAGCAGCTTGCAGGGGGACCCTAAGAAGGAAAAACTGTTTTTT. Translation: CASSLQGDPKKEKLFF. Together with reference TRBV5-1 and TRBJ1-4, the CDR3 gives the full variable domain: KAGVTQTPRYLIKTRGQQVTLSCSPISGHRSVSWYQQTPGQGLQFLFEYFSETQRNKGNFPGRFSGRQFSNSRSEMNVSTLELGDSALYLCASSLQGDPKKEKLFFGSGTQLSVL.

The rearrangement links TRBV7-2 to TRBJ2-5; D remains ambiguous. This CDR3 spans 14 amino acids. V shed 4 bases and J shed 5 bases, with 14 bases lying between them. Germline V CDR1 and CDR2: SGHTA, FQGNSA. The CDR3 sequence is CASSSPGTLETQYF. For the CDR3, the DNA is TGTGCCAGCAGCTCCCCTGGCACCTTGGAGACCCAGTACTTC.

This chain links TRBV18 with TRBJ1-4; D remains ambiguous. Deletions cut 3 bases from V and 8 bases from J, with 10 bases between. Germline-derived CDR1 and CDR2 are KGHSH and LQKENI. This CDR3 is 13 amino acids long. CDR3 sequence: CASSPGEWEKLFF. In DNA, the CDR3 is TGTGCCAGCTCACCCGGGGAGTGGGAAAAACTGTTTTTT.

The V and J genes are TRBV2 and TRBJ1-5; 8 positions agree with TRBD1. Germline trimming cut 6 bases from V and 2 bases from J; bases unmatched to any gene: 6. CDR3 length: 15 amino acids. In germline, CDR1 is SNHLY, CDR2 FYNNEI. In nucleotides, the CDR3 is TGTGCCAGCAGAAACACAGGGGGAGGCAATCAGCCCCAGCATTTT. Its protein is CASRNTGGGNQPQHF.

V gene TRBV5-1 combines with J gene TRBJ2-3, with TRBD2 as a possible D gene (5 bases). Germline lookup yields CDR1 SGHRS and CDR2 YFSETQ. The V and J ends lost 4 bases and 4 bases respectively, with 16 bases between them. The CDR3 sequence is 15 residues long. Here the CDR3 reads CASSRSSGSADTQYF. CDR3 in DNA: TGCGCCAGCAGCCGGAGTTCGGGGTCCGCAGATACGCAGTATTTT.

CDR3 sequence (DNA): TGTGCCAGCGCCCAGGGGGGAATCTCTGGGGCCAACGTCCTGACTTTC. This encodes CASAQGGISGANVLTF. The chain carries TRBV28 and TRBJ2-6, with a tentative D call TRBD1 (7 bases). CDR3 length: 16 amino acids. V lost 8 bases and J lost 0, with 14 bases in between. Germline CDR1 MDHEN, CDR2 SYDVKM.

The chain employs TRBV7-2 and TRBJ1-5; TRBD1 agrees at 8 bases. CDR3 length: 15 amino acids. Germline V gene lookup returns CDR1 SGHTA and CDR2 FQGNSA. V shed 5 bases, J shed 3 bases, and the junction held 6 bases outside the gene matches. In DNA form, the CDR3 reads TGTGCCAGCAGCCTAGGGACAGGAAACAATCAGCCCCAGCATTTT. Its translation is CASSLGTGNNQPQHF.

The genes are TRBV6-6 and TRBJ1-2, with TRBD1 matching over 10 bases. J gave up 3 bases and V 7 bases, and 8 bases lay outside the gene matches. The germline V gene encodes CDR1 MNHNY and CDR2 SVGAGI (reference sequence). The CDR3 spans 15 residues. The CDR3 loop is CASNADRGHYYGYTF. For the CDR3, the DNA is TGTGCCAGCAACGCAGACAGGGGGCACTACTATGGCTACACCTTC.

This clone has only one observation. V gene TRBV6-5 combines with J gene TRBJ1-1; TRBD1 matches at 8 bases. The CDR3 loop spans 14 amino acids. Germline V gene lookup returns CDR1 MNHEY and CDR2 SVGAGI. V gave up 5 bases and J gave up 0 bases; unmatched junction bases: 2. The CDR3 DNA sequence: TGTGCCAGCAGTCAGACAGGGGTGAACACTGAAGCTTTCTTT. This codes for CASSQTGVNTEAFF.

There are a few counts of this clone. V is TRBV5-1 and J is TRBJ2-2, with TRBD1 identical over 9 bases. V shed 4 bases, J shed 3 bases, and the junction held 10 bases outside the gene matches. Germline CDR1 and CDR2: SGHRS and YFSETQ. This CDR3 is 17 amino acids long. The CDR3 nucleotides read TGCGCCAGCAGCCCCAGCGGGACAGGGCCCTACACCGGGGAGCTGTTTTTT. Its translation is CASSPSGTGPYTGELFF.

Written as DNA, the CDR3 is TGCGCCAGCAGCCCCTCTGATATAGATCAGCCCCAGCATTTT. It codes for CASSPSDIDQPQHF. The V gene is TRBV5-1, the J gene TRBJ1-5; D ambiguous. Trimming left V 4 bases short and J 5 bases short, with 13 bases between. Per the germline V gene, CDR1 is SGHRS and CDR2 is YFSETQ. The CDR3 is 14 amino acids. The whole variable domain, filled in from reference TRBV5-1 and TRBJ1-5, reads KAGVTQTPRYLIKTRGQQVTLSCSPISGHRSVSWYQQTPGQGLQFLFEYFSETQRNKGNFPGRFSGRQFSNSRSEMNVSTLELGDSALYLCASSPSDIDQPQHFGDGTRLSIL.

CDR3 bases: TGTGCCAGCAGTTCCCCCCGGACAGGGGGAGACGAGCAGTACTTC. This encodes CASSSPRTGGDEQYF. V usage is TRBV28 and J usage is TRBJ2-7; 10 bases map to TRBD1. With V trimmed by 4 bases and J by 5 bases, 8 bases remained unmatched. The germline gives CDR1 MDHEN, CDR2 SYDVKM. The CDR3 is 15 amino acids. The entire variable domain, with the rest obtained from reference TRBV28 and TRBJ2-7, is as follows: DVKVTQSSRYLVKRTGEKVFLECVQDMDHENMFWYRQDPGLGLRLIYFSYDVKMKEKGDIPEGYSVSREKKERFSLILESASTNQTSMYLCASSSPRTGGDEQYFGPGTRLTVT.

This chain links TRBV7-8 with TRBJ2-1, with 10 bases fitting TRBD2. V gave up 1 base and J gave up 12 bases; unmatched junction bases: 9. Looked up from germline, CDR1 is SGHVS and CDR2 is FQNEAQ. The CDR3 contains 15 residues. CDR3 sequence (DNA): TGTGCCAGCAGCTTAGGGGGGGGGACTAGCGTAACGCAGTTCTTC. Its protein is CASSLGGGTSVTQFF.

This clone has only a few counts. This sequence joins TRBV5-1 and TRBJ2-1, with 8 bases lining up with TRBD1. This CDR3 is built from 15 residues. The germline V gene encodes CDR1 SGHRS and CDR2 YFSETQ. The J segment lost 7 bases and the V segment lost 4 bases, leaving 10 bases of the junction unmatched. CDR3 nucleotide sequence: TGCGCCAGCAGCGGGGGACAGGCCGGGGGAAATGAGCAGTTCTTC. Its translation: CASSGGQAGGNEQFF.